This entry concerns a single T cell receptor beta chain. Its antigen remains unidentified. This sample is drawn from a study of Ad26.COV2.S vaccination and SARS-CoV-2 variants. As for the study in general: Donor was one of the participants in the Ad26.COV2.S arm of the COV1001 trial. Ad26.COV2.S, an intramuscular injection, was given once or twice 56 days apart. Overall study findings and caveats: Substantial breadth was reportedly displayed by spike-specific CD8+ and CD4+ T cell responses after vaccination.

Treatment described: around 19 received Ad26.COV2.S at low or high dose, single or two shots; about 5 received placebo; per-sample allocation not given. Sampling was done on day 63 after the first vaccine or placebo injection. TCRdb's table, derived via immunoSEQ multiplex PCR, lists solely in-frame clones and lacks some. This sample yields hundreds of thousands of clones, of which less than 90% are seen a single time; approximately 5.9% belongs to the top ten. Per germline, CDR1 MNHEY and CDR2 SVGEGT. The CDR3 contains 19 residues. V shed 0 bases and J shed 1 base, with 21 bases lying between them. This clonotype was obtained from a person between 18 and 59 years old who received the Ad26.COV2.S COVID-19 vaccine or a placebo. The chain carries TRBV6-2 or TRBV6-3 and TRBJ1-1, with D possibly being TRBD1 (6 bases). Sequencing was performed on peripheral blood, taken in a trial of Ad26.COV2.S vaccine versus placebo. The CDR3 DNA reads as TGTGCCAGCAGTTACTCGATCGTTGGGGGGGCTAAGGGGAACACTGAAGCTTTCTTT. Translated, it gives CASSYSIVGGAKGNTEAFF.